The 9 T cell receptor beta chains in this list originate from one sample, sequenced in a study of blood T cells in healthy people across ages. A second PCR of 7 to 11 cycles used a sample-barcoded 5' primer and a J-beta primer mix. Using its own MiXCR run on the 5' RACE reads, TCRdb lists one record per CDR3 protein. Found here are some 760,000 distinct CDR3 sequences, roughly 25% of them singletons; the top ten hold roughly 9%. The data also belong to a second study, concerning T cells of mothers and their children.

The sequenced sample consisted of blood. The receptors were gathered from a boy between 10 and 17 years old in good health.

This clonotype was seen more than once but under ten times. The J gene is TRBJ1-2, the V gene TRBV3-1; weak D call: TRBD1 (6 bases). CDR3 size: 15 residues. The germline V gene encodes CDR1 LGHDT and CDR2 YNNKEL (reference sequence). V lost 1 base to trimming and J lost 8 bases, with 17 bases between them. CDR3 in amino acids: CASSQVVGGRGGYTF. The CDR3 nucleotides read TGTGCCAGCAGCCAAGTCGTCGGGGGGCGCGGCGGCTACACCTTC.

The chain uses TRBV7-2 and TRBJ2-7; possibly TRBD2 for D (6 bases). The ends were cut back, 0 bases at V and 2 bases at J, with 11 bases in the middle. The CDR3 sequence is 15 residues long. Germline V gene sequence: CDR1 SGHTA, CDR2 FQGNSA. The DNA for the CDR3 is TGTGCCAGCAGCTTAGCGTCGGGGGACCCCTACGAGCAGTACTTC. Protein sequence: CASSLASGDPYEQYF.

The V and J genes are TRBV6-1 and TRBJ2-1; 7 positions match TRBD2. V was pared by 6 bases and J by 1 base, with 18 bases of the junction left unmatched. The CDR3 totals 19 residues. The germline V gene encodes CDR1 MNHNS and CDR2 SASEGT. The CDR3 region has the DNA TGTGCCAGCAGCCTCAAGGGGTTAGCGGGTACTAAATCCTACAATGAGCAGTTCTTC. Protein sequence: CASSLKGLAGTKSYNEQFF.

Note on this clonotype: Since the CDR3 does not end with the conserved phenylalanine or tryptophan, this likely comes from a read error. The CDR3 nucleotides are TGCAGCGTTGTCTCCCGACTCAGCTACAATGAGCAGTTCCTC. Protein sequence: CSVVSRLSYNEQFL. The chain uses TRBV29-1 and TRBJ2-1; D call uncertain. V lost 4 bases, J lost 3 bases, and 13 bases lay in between. The V gene's germline CDR1 is SQVTM and CDR2 ANQGSEA. This CDR3 comprises 14 residues.

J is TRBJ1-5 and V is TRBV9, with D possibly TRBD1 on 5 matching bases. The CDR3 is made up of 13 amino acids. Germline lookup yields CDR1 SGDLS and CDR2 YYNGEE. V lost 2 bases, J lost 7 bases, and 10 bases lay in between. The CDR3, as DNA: TGTGCCAGCAGCGTGGGGGGAGAGCAGCCCCAGCATTTT. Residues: CASSVGGEQPQHF.

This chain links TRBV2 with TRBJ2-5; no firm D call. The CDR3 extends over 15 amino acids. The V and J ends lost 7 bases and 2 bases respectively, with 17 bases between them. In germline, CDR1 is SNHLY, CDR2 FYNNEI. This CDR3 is CASKPQPGLQETQYF. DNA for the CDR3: TGTGCCAGCAAACCCCAGCCGGGCCTTCAAGAGACCCAGTACTTC.

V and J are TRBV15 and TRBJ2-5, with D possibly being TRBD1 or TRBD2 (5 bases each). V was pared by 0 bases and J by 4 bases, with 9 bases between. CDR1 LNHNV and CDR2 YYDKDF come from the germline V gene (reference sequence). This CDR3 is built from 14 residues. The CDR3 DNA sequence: TGTGCCACCAGCAGAGATATTGGGGGAGAGACCCAGTACTTC. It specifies CATSRDIGGETQYF.

CDR3 DNA: TGCGCCAGCAGCTTGTTGGGCGGGGAGGACTATGGCTACACCTTC. Protein sequence: CASSLLGGEDYGYTF. V gene TRBV5-1 combines with J gene TRBJ1-2, with D hard to call. Germline-derived CDR1 and CDR2 are SGHRS and YFSETQ. The CDR3 covers 15 residues. Trimming took off 1 base at V and 3 bases at J, with 13 bases between the two ends.

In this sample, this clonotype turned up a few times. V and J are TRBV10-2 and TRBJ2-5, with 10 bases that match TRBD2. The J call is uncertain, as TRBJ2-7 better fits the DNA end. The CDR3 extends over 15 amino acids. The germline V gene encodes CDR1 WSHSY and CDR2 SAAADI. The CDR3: CASSSGTSVPYEQYF. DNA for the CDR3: TGCGCCAGCAGTTCCGGGACTAGCGTACCCTACGAGCAGTACTTC.